The rows below give T cell receptor beta chains drawn from one sample of a study of T cells in Graves' hyperthyroidism and ophthalmopathy. TCRdb reanalysed the multiplex PCR reads using MiXCR and keeps one entry per CDR3 protein. Among about 700,000 distinct CDR3 sequences listed, about 45% were seen once. Sequencing used peripheral blood or thyroid tissue (not recorded which). These receptors were obtained from an adult man with Graves' disease, either hyperthyroidism or ophthalmopathy (not recorded which). Each CDR3 is given with its conserved first and last residue. A D gene is named only where the DNA matches it firmly. Size values are once, few and many counts, or a class for expanded clones, and some rows have none.

v_call	clone_size	j_call	d_call	cdr3_aa	cdr3_nt
TRBV7-9	.	TRBJ1-2	TRBD1	CASSPLGQEVSGYTF	TGTGCCAGCAGCCCCCTGGGACAGGAGGTCTCTGGCTACACCTTC
TRBV7-2	.	TRBJ2-5	TRBD2	CASSQGLAGGQYF	TGTGCCAGCAGCCAGGGGCTAGCGGGAGGACAGTACTTC
TRBV12-3/TRBV12-4	once	TRBJ1-1	TRBD1	CANSHRGGNTEAFF	TGTGCCAACAGTCACAGGGGGGGGAACACTGAAGCTTTCTTT
TRBV12-3/TRBV12-4	.	TRBJ1-6	.	CAAQGNNSPLHF	TGTGCGGCCCAAGGGAATAATTCACCCCTCCACTTT
TRBV9	.	TRBJ1-4	.	CASSVAGASEKLFF	TGTGCCAGCAGCGTAGCGGGGGCGTCGGAAAAACTGTTTTTT
TRBV10-3	many	TRBJ1-6	.	CASSEVADSPLHF	TGTGCCAGCAGTGAAGTCGCAGATTCACCCCTCCACTTT
TRBV9	.	TRBJ1-1	.	CASSVEAEGLMNTEAFF	TGTGCCAGCAGCGTAGAAGCGGAGGGGTTGATGAACACTGAAGCTTTCTTT
TRBV6-4	.	TRBJ1-6	TRBD1	CASSDLGTGNSPLHF	TGTGCCAGCAGTGACCTTGGGACAGGGAATTCACCCCTCCACTTT
TRBV24-1	many	TRBJ1-5	.	CATSDTLNQPQHF	TGTGCCACCAGTGATACATTGAATCAGCCCCAGCATTTT
TRBV7-8	.	TRBJ2-1	TRBD2	CASSFWRGNEQFF	TGTGCCAGCAGCTTTTGGCGGGGGAATGAGCAGTTCTTC
TRBV10-3	few	TRBJ2-5	.	CASKGGKSGDQETQYF	TGTGCCTCCAAGGGGGGGAAAAGCGGGGACCAAGAGACCCAGTACTTC
TRBV29-1	many	TRBJ1-2	.	CSVEGGAFYGYTF	TGCAGCGTTGAAGGGGGAGCCTTCTATGGCTACACCTTC
TRBV6-5	few	TRBJ1-1	.	CASKGVGDTEAFF	TGTGCCAGCAAGGGGGTTGGAGACACTGAAGCTTTCTTT
TRBV25-1	.	TRBJ1-6	.	CATSPLDRRISPLHF	TGTGCCACTTCTCCCCTAGACAGGAGAATTTCACCCCTCCACTTT
TRBV7-3	.	TRBJ2-2	TRBD1	CASSAAHRGGGTGELFF	TGTGCCAGCAGCGCAGCTCACAGGGGCGGTGGCACCGGGGAGCTGTTTTTT
TRBV7-2	.	TRBJ2-7	.	CASSGGPTGGYEQYF	TGTGCCAGCAGCGGAGGCCCGACAGGCGGCTACGAGCAGTACTTC
TRBV29-1	.	TRBJ2-3	.	CSVVRGTDTQYF	TGCAGCGTTGTTCGGGGAACAGATACGCAGTATTTT